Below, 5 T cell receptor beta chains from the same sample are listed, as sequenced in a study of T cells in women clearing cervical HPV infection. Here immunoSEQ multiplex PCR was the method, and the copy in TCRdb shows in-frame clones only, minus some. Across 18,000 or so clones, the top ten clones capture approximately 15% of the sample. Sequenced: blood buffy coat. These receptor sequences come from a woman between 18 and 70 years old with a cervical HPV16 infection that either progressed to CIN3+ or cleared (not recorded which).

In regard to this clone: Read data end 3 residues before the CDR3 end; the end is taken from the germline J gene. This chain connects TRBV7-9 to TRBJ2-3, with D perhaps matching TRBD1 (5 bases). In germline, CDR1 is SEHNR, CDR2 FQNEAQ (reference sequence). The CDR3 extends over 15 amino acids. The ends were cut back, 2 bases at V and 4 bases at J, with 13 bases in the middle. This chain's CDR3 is CASSLRGRAADTQYF. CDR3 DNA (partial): TGTGCCAGCAGCTTAAGGGGTCGGGCGGCAGATACG.

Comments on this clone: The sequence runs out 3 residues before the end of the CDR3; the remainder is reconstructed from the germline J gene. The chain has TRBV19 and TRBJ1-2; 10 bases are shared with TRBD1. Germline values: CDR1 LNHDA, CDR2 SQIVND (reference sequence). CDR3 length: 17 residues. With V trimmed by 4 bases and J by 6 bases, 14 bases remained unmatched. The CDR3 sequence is CASSTKTGGASHDGYTF. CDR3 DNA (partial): TGTGCCAGTAGTACAAAGACAGGGGGCGCGTCTCATGATGGC.

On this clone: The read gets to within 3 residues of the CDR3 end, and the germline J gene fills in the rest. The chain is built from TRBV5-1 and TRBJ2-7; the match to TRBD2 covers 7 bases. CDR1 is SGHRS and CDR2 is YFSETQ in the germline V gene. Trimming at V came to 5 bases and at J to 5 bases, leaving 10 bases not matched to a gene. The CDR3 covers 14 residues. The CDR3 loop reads CASSISGGKNEQYF. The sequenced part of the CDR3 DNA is TGCGCCAGCAGTATATCCGGGGGGAAGAACGAG.

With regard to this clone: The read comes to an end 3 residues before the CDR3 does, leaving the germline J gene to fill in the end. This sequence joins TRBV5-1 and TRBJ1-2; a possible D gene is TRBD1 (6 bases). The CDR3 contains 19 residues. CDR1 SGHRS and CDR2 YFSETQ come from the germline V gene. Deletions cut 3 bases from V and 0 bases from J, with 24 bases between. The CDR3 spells CASSSTKDSRSGSNYGYTF. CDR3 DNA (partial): TGCGCCAGCAGCTCCACAAAGGACAGCCGATCAGGATCTAACTATGGC. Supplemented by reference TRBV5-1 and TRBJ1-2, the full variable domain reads KAGVTQTPRYLIKTRGQQVTLSCSPISGHRSVSWYQQTPGQGLQFLFEYFSETQRNKGNFPGRFSGRQFSNSRSEMNVSTLELGDSALYLCASSSTKDSRSGSNYGYTFGSGTRLTVV.

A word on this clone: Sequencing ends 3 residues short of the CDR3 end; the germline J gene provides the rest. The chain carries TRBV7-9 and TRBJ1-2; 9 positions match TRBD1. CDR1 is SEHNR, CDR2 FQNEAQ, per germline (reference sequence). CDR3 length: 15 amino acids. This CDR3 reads CASSSPPLGTGHYTF. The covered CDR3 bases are TGTGCCAGCAGCTCCCCTCCGTTAGGGACAGGGCAT. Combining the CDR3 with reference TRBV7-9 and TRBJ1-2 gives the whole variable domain DTGVSQNPRHKITKRGQNVTFRCDPISEHNRLYWYRQTLGQGPEFLTYFQNEAQLEKSRLLSDRFSAERPKGSFSTLEIQRTEQGDSAMYLCASSSPPLGTGHYTFGSGTRLTVV.